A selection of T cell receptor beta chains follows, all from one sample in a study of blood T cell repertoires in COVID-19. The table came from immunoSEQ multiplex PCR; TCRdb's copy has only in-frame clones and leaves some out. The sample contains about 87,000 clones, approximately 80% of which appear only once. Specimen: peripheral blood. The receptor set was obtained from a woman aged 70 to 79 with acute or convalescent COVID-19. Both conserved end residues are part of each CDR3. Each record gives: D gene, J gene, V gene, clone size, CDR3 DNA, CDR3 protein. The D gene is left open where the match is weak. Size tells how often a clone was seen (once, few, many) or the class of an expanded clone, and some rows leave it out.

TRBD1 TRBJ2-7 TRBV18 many TGTGCCAGCTCACTTACCGGGACAGGGGGATACGAGCAGTACTTC CASSLTGTGGYEQYF
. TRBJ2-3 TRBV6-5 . TGTGCCAGCAGTTACTGGGGGGGCAAAAGCACAGATACGCAGTATTTT CASSYWGGKSTDTQYF
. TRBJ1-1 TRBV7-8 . TGTGCCAGCAGCTTAGTCCGGGTAAACACTGAAGCTTTCTTT CASSLVRVNTEAFF
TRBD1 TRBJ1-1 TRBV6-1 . TGTGCCAGCAGTGAACAGGGGGTTACTGAAGCTTTCTTT CASSEQGVTEAFF
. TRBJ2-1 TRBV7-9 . TGTGCCAGCAGCTTAGAAGGGGGTTGGAATGAGCAGTTCTTC CASSLEGGWNEQFF
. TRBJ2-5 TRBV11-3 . TGTGCCAGCAGCCCCAGAACGCCAGGAGGAGAGACCCAGTACTTC CASSPRTPGGETQYF
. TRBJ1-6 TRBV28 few TGTGCCAGCAGGCCAGATGGTAATTCACCCCTCCACTTT CASRPDGNSPLHF
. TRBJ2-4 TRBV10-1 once TGCGCCAGCAGTGAAATGGACTCCGGAAACATTCAGTACTTC CASSEMDSGNIQYF
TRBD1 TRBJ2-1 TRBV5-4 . TGTGCCAGCAGCACCCCCTCCGGGACAGGGATAAACAATGAGCAGTTCTTC CASSTPSGTGINNEQFF
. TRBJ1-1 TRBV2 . TGTGCCAGCAGTCCAGGAGTCCTGGACTCTAGAGTAACTGAAGCTTTCTTT CASSPGVLDSRVTEAFF
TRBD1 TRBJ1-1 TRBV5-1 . TGCGCCAGCAGCGGACAGGGGGCGGAAACTGAAGCTTTCTTT CASSGQGAETEAFF
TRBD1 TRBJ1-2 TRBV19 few TGTGCCACCGGAACGGACAGGGAATTCTCTGGCTACACCTTC CATGTDREFSGYTF
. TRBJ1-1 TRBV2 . TGTGCCAGCAGTGCCTGGGGGGGGAACACTGAAGCTTTCTTT CASSAWGGNTEAFF
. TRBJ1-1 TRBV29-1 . TGCAGCGTTGAAGGAGGGTTCAACACTGAAGCTTTCTTT CSVEGGFNTEAFF
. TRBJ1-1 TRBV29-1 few TGCAGCGTTGGGGTTCGACGGGAACAGAGAGAAGCTTTCTTT CSVGVRREQREAFF
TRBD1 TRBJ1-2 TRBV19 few TGTGCCAGTAGTCCGACAGGGGGCGCATCTGGGGGCTACACCTTC CASSPTGGASGGYTF
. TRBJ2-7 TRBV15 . TGTGCCACCAGCAGGGAGGGAGAAGCGCTCGAGCAGTACTTC CATSREGEALEQYF
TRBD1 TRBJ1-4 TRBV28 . TGTGCCAGCAGCCTGACAGGGGGTCTTCAACTGTTTTTT CASSLTGGLQLFF
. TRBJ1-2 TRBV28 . TGTGCCAGCAGTTTGGGCGGGACCTCAAGGTCGGGCTACACCTTC CASSLGGTSRSGYTF
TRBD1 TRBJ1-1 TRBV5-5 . TGTGCCAGCAGCCCGGACAGGGGGTATTTGGCTTTCTTT CASSPDRGYLAFF
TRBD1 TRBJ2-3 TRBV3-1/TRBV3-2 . TGTGCCAGCAGCCTCACAGGGGAGACGGGCACAGATACGCAGTATTTT CASSLTGETGTDTQYF
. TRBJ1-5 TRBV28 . TGTGCCAGCAGTTTAAGGTGGGGCCGACAGGATTCAGGCAATCAGCCCCAGCATTTT CASSLRWGRQDSGNQPQHF
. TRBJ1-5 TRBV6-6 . TGTGCCAGCAGTCGGGAGAGAAGCGAACAGCCCCAGCATTTT CASSRERSEQPQHF
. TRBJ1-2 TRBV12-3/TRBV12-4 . TGTGCCAGCAGGACAGCTAACTATGGCTACACCTTC CASRTANYGYTF
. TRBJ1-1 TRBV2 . TGTGCCAGCAGTGGGACAGTACTAAGCCTCGAAGCTTTCTTT CASSGTVLSLEAFF
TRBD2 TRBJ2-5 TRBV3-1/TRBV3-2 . TGTGCCAGCAGCCAAGGACTAGCGGCCCAAGAGACCCAGTACTTC CASSQGLAAQETQYF
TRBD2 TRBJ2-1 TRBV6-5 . TGTGCCAGCACCTCCAGCGGGGGGGCCCACAATGAGCAGTTCTTC CASTSSGGAHNEQFF
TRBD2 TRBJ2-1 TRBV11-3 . TGTGCCAGCAGCAGGCTAGCGGGGGATGAGCAGTTCTTC CASSRLAGDEQFF
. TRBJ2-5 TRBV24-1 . TGTGCCACCAGTGAAACAGGCGCCGGGGAGACCCAGTACTTC CATSETGAGETQYF
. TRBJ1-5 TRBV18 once TGTGCCAGCTCACCCTTTGATCAGCCCCAGCATTTT CASSPFDQPQHF
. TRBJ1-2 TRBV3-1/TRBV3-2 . TGTGCCAGCAGCCTACTACAGGGCGCTGGCTACACCTTC CASSLLQGAGYTF
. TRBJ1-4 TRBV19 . TGTGCCAGTAGTACCCGTCCCGCAACTAATGAAAAACTGTTTTTT CASSTRPATNEKLFF
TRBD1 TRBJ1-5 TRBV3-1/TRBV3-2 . TGTGCCAGCAGCCCACAGGGGAACTATCAGCCCCAGCATTTT CASSPQGNYQPQHF
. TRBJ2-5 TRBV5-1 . TGCGCCAGCAGCTTGGGTGTTGTTCGACTAATAGAGACCCAGTACTTC CASSLGVVRLIETQYF
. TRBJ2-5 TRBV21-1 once TGTGCCAGCAGCACCGAAGAGACCCAGTACTTC CASSTEETQYF
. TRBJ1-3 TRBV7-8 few TGTGCCAGCAGCTTAGATGAGGGAAACACCATATATTTT CASSLDEGNTIYF
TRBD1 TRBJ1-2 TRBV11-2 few TGTGCCAGCAGCTTAGATCTCCCAGGGGGCCGCCTTAACTATGGCTACACCTTC CASSLDLPGGRLNYGYTF
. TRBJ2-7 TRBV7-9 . TGTGCCAGCAGCTCTTCGGGGCCGTGGCCAGGGGCCTACGAGCAGTACTTC CASSSSGPWPGAYEQYF
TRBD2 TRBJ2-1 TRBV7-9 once TGTGCCAGCAGCCCAATGCGGGGGGGAACCGACAATGAGCAGTTCTTC CASSPMRGGTDNEQFF
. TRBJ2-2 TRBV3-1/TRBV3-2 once TGTGCCAGCGGGACACAGAACACCGGGGAGCTGTTTTTT CASGTQNTGELFF
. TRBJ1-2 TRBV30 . TGTGCCTGGAGGGTACGGGACATACTCTATGGCTACACCTTC CAWRVRDILYGYTF
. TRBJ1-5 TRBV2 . TGTGCCAGCAGGGCGACAGGCTATCAGCCCCAGCATTTT CASRATGYQPQHF
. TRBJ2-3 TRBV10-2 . TGCGCCAGCGAACAGGGTAGGGGTACGCAGTATTTT CASEQGRGTQYF
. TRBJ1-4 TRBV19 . TGTGCCAGCCAACAGGAATCGGAAAAACTGTTTTTT CASQQESEKLFF
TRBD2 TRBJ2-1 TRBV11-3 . TGTGCCAGCAGCCCGCCCGGGGGGGCAAATGAGCAGTTCTTC CASSPPGGANEQFF
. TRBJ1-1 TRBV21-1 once TGTGCCAGCAAACGGGGCCAAGGTCGGACAGGGGGCCTGAACACTGAAGCTTTCTTT CASKRGQGRTGGLNTEAFF
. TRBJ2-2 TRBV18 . TGTGCCAGCGTGAGAGCTAACACCGGGGAGCTGTTTTTT CASVRANTGELFF
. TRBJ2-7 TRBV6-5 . TGTGCCAGCGGCGAGACAAGTTCCTACGAGCAGTACTTC CASGETSSYEQYF
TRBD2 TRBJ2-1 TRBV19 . TGTGCCAGTAGTAGGGGACTAGCGGGGGGGCCCAATGAGCAGTTCTTC CASSRGLAGGPNEQFF
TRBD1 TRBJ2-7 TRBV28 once TGTGCCAGCAGGGGTTCAGGGACAGGGGAAATCTACGAGCAGTACTTC CASRGSGTGEIYEQYF
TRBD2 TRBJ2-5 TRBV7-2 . TGTGCCAGCAGACGGGGACTAGCAGCGGAGACCCAGTACTTC CASRRGLAAETQYF
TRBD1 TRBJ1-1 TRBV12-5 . TGTGCTAGTGGACGAGGGACAGGGGTTAACACTGAAGCTTTCTTT CASGRGTGVNTEAFF
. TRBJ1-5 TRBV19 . TGTGCCAGTAGTCCCTCCCAACTCCAGCCCCAGCATTTT CASSPSQLQPQHF
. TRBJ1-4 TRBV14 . TGTGCCAGCAGCCTACAGGGATTACCTAATGAAAAACTGTTTTTT CASSLQGLPNEKLFF
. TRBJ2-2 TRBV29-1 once TGCAGCGGGTCGCAAGGAGGCGGACGGAACACCGGGGAGCTGTTTTTT CSGSQGGGRNTGELFF
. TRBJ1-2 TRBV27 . TGTGCCAGCAGTTCCGGGGGGAGGTCCAGGGCTAACTATGGCTACACCTTC CASSSGGRSRANYGYTF
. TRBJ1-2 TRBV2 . TGTGCCAGCAGTGAACGAGGAGACGGCCGCTACACCTTC CASSERGDGRYTF